This entry lists 23 T cell receptor beta chains sequenced from one sample in a study of tumour-infiltrating T cells in Burkitt lymphoma. Method: immunoSEQ multiplex PCR; TCRdb's copy keeps in-frame clones and lacks some. The sample contains tens of thousands of clones, around 31% of which appear only once. Sample: tumor tissue. All receptors derive from a human donor with Burkitt lymphoma.

The rearrangement joins TRBV6-1 to TRBJ1-6; D unresolved. The CDR3 is made up of 12 amino acids. Looked up from germline, CDR1 is MNHNS and CDR2 is SASEGT. The ends were cut back, 7 bases at V and 10 bases at J, with 11 bases in the middle. CDR3: CASTGSRSPLHF. CDR3 nucleotide sequence: TGTGCCAGCACCGGGAGTCGATCACCCCTCCACTTT.

The chain is built from TRBV28 and TRBJ1-2; D remains unclear. From germline, CDR1 is MDHEN and CDR2 SYDVKM. The CDR3 is 12 residues long. V lost 5 bases, J lost 8 bases, and 12 bases lay in between. The CDR3 is CASSRVGYGYTF. The DNA for the CDR3 is TGTGCCAGCAGTCGGGTCGGCTACGGCTACACCTTC.

This clone was seen more than once but under ten times. The chain has TRBV6-5 and TRBJ2-3, with 10 bases that match TRBD2. The V gene's germline CDR1 is MNHEY and CDR2 SVGAGI. This CDR3 is built from 14 residues. The V segment lost 7 bases and the J segment 4 bases; nucleotides outside the gene matches: 5. Here the CDR3 reads CASKGTSEPDTQYF. The DNA for the CDR3 is TGTGCCAGCAAAGGGACTAGCGAGCCAGATACGCAGTATTTT.

The V call is TRBV6-1, the J call TRBJ2-7; D is unresolved. The V end lost 5 bases, the J end lost 3 bases, and 8 bases lay between the germline ends. Germline loops: CDR1 MNHNS, CDR2 SASEGT. There are 12 residues in the CDR3. CDR3 coding DNA: TGTGCCAGCAGTCATGACCTCTACGAGCAGTACTTC. It codes for CASSHDLYEQYF.

The J gene is TRBJ1-4, the V gene TRBV4-2; no clear D. CDR3 size: 15 residues. Germline CDR1 LGHNA, CDR2 YNFKEQ. Trimming took off 1 base at V and 8 bases at J, with 14 bases between the two ends. The CDR3 bases are TGTGCCAGCAGCCAAGGTCCGGGTCTGGGGGAAAAACTGTTTTTT. As protein: CASSQGPGLGEKLFF.

The chain carries TRBV27 and TRBJ2-3, with D unresolved. V lost 4 bases to trimming and J lost 1 base, with 9 bases between them. Germline V gene lookup returns CDR1 MNHEY and CDR2 SMNVEV (reference sequence). There are 14 residues in the CDR3. The CDR3: CASSWWFGTDTQYF. DNA for the CDR3: TGTGCCAGCAGTTGGTGGTTCGGCACAGATACGCAGTATTTT.

The CDR3 DNA is TGCAGTGCTAGAGATACGGGTGAAGCTTTCTTT. Protein: CSARDTGEAFF. The rearrangement links TRBV20-1 to TRBJ1-1; no definite D call. V shed 0 bases and J shed 7 bases, with 6 bases lying between them. This CDR3 contains 11 residues. The germline gives CDR1 DFQATT, CDR2 SNEGSKA (reference sequence).

This clone appeared a single time. The DNA of the CDR3 is TGTGCCAGCACCCCTCAGGGGGGAACGAACACCGGGGAGCTGTTTTTT. Protein product: CASTPQGGTNTGELFF. This sequence joins TRBV7-3 and TRBJ2-2; tentative D call: TRBD1 (7 bases). V was clipped by 7 bases and J by 0 bases, with 15 bases between them. The CDR3 is made up of 16 amino acids. CDR1 is SGHTA, CDR2 FQGTGA, per germline.

Only a few counts were recorded for this clone. The chain is built from TRBV2 and TRBJ1-6, with TRBD1 matching over 7 bases. V lost 4 bases and J lost 10; bases outside the gene matches: 4. The CDR3 totals 13 residues. The germline V gene has CDR1 SNHLY and CDR2 FYNNEI. This chain's CDR3 is CASSGQGLSPLHF. CDR3 coding DNA: TGTGCCAGCAGTGGACAGGGATTATCACCCCTCCACTTT.

This clone is judged medium-sized. CDR3 protein: CASSSGRDDTEAFF. CDR3 DNA sequence: TGTGCCAGCAGCTCGGGGAGGGATGACACTGAAGCTTTCTTT. J is TRBJ1-1 and V is TRBV16; D is undetermined. The germline V gene encodes CDR1 KGHSY and CDR2 FQNENV. V was trimmed by 5 bases and J by 3 bases, leaving 13 bases between them. The CDR3 length is 14 residues. Looking up the rest from reference TRBV16 and TRBJ1-1 gives the full variable domain: GEEVAQTPKHLVRGEGQKAKLYCAPIKGHSYVFWYQQVLKNEFKFLISFQNENVFDETGMPKERFSAKCLPNSPCSLEIQATKLEDSAVYFCASSSGRDDTEAFFGQGTRLTVV.

This clone has a single count. This chain uses TRBV5-1 with TRBJ2-3; D assignment may be TRBD1 or TRBD2 (6 bases each). Trimming pared 0 bases from V and 2 bases from J, leaving 13 bases between. Germline CDR1 is SGHRS and CDR2 is YFSETQ. CDR3 length: 16 residues. The CDR3 protein is CASSLGRGRPTDTQYF. For the CDR3, the DNA is TGCGCCAGCAGCTTGGGTCGGGGGCGCCCCACAGATACGCAGTATTTT.

This clone was seen a handful of times. The identical CDR3 is also encoded by other nucleotide sequences in the sample. The V and J genes are TRBV2 and TRBJ1-1, with TRBD1 identical over 9 bases. The CDR3 totals 13 residues. V lost 6 bases and J lost 4; bases outside the gene matches: 3. Germline V gene sequence: CDR1 SNHLY, CDR2 FYNNEI. The CDR3 bases are TGTGCCAGCAGAGTGGACAGGGGCACTGAAGCTTTCTTT. Translating it yields CASRVDRGTEAFF. Filled out from reference TRBV2 and TRBJ1-1, the complete variable domain reads EPEVTQTPSHQVTQMGQEVILRCVPISNHLYFYWYRQILGQKVEFLVSFYNNEISEKSEIFDDQFSVERPDGSNFTLKIRSTKLEDSAMYFCASRVDRGTEAFFGQGTRLTVV.

This clone has more than one count but fewer than ten. V and J are TRBV18 and TRBJ1-2; D is possibly TRBD1 (6 bases). Germline CDR1 and CDR2: KGHSH and LQKENI. V lost 6 bases and J lost 8, with 25 bases in between. CDR3 length equals 16 residues. For the CDR3, the DNA is TGTGCCAGCTCCCCCAGACCTTTTTCGGGGGCGCAAGGCTACACCTTC. This translates into CASSPRPFSGAQGYTF.

This clone appeared a few times. J is TRBJ2-5 and V is TRBV19; TRBD1 or TRBD2 may be the D gene (6 bases each). Trimming shortened V by 5 bases and J by 4 bases, and 8 bases separated the two germline ends. From germline, CDR1 is LNHDA and CDR2 SQIVND (reference sequence). The CDR3 is 12 residues long. The CDR3 nucleotides are TGTGCCAGTAGTGGAGGGGGAGAGACCCAGTACTTC. Its translation is CASSGGGETQYF.

The chain couples TRBV6-6 to TRBJ1-1; D gene uncertain. Germline assignment: CDR1 MNHNY and CDR2 SVGAGI (reference sequence). V shed 7 bases and J shed 0 bases, with 6 bases lying between them. This CDR3 has 12 residues. This CDR3 is CASKLLNTEAFF. Here the CDR3 DNA reads TGTGCCAGCAAACTCCTGAACACTGAAGCTTTCTTT.

This clone was seen at least ten times. The chain carries TRBV7-2 and TRBJ2-5, with 8 positions matching TRBD2. CDR1 is SGHTA, CDR2 FQGNSA, per germline. This CDR3 has 14 amino acids. With 3 bases clipped from V and 8 bases from J, the junction kept 8 bases outside the gene matches. The CDR3 is CASSFTGTSDTQYF. CDR3 DNA: TGTGCCAGCAGCTTCACCGGGACTAGTGATACCCAGTACTTC.

This sequence joins TRBV7-9 and TRBJ2-3; 7 nucleotides agree with TRBD1. Germline CDR1 and CDR2: SEHNR and FQNEAQ (reference sequence). The CDR3 has 14 amino acids. The junction had 4 bases not matched to a gene; V was cut back by 5 bases and J by 2 bases. The CDR3 DNA follows: TGTGCCAGCAGCACAGGGGCAGCCACAGATACGCAGTATTTT. It translates to CASSTGAATDTQYF.

This clone was observed a few times. V and J are TRBV5-4 and TRBJ1-2; 7 bases line up with TRBD1. The CDR3 consists of 16 residues. The junction had 11 bases not matched to a gene; V was cut back by 3 bases and J by 3 bases. In germline, CDR1 is SGHNT, CDR2 YYREEE (reference sequence). The CDR3 spells CASSWGLTGLDYGYTF. The CDR3 DNA follows: TGTGCCAGCAGCTGGGGGCTGACAGGGCTCGACTATGGCTACACCTTC.

This clone was counted a few times. This sequence joins TRBV9 and TRBJ2-1; 7 positions agree with TRBD2. The germline gives CDR1 SGDLS, CDR2 YYNGEE. After removal of 0 bases from V and 3 bases from J, the junction contained 3 bases not matched to a gene. CDR3 size: 15 residues. The CDR3 protein is CASSVGTRSYNEQFF. CDR3 coding DNA: TGTGCCAGCAGCGTAGGGACTAGGAGCTACAATGAGCAGTTCTTC.

V usage is TRBV18 and J usage is TRBJ1-1, with D tentatively TRBD1 (5 bases). The CDR3 is 14 residues long. CDR1 is KGHSH and CDR2 is LQKENI in the germline V gene. The V end lost 7 bases, the J end lost 7 bases, and 19 bases lay between the germline ends. The CDR3 loop is CASYPGTTLSEAFF. In nucleotides, the CDR3 is TGTGCCAGCTACCCCGGGACTACCCTCAGTGAAGCTTTCTTT.

V and J are TRBV2 and TRBJ1-2, with 7 bases that match TRBD1. The CDR3 is 14 residues long. CDR1 SNHLY and CDR2 FYNNEI come from the germline V gene. V lost 6 bases, J lost 4 bases, and 8 bases stayed unmatched. In DNA, the CDR3 is TGTGCCAGCAGCCCACAGGGGCTCCGCTATGGCTACACCTTC. It encodes CASSPQGLRYGYTF. The entire variable domain, with the rest obtained from reference TRBV2 and TRBJ1-2, is as follows: EPEVTQTPSHQVTQMGQEVILRCVPISNHLYFYWYRQILGQKVEFLVSFYNNEISEKSEIFDDQFSVERPDGSNFTLKIRSTKLEDSAMYFCASSPQGLRYGYTFGSGTRLTVV.

This clone has only a few counts. The V gene is TRBV20-1, the J gene TRBJ2-3; D remains ambiguous. Looked up from germline, CDR1 is DFQATT and CDR2 is SNEGSKA (reference sequence). V gave up 0 bases and J gave up 6 bases, with 4 bases separating them. The CDR3 is 11 residues long. CDR3 nucleotides: TGCAGTGCTAGAGATCATGATACGCAGTATTTT. As protein: CSARDHDTQYF.

The chain joins TRBV10-3 to TRBJ2-3; a possible D gene is TRBD2 (7 bases). The length of the CDR3 is 16 residues. Germline lookup yields CDR1 ENHRY and CDR2 SYGVKD. V was shortened by 4 bases and J by 0 bases, with 14 bases between the two germline ends. The CDR3 spells CAISGRGGSSTDTQYF. The CDR3 DNA reads TGTGCCATCAGTGGGAGGGGGGGTTCTAGCACAGATACGCAGTATTTT.